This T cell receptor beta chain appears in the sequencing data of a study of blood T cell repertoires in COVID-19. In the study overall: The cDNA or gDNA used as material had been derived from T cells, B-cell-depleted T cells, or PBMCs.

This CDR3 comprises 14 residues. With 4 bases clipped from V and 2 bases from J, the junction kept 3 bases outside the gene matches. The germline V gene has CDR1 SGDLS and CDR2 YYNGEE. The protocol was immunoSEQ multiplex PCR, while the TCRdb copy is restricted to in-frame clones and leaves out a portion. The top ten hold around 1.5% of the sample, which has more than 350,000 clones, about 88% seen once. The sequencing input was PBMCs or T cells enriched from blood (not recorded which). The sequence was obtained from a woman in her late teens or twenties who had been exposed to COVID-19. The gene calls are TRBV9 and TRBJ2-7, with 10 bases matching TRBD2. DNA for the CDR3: TGTGCCAGCAGCCCCAGCGGGGGGGCCTACGAGCAGTACTTC. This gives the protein CASSPSGGAYEQYF.